One and the same sample provided the 20 T cell receptor beta chains below, sequenced in a study of identifying expanded T cells in peripheral blood. Measured with immunoSEQ multiplex PCR; TCRdb has only the in-frame clones, and not every one. The sample has around 85,000 clones; approximately 89% are singletons. The specimen was blood. The receptors were gathered from a person between 18 and 75 years old in good health.

CDR3 nucleotide sequence: TGTGCCAGCAGCCCCAACGCTTACAATGAGCAGTTCTTC. Its translation: CASSPNAYNEQFF. The V gene is TRBV6-1, the J gene TRBJ2-1; D is unresolved. Germline V CDR1 and CDR2: MNHNS, SASEGT. The germline V and J ends were trimmed by 6 bases and 4 bases, with 10 bases remaining between them. This CDR3 is 13 amino acids long.

As regards this clone: Different DNA sequences within this sample yield the same CDR3. J is TRBJ2-7 and V is TRBV11-2; maybe TRBD2 (5 bases). The CDR3 has 15 residues. CDR1 and CDR2 (germline): SGHAT, FQNNGV. Trimming took off 1 base at V and 3 bases at J, with 13 bases between the two ends. The DNA of the CDR3 is TGTGCCAGCAGCTTAGTCCGGGGTCTCCTCTACGAGCAGTACTTC. It encodes CASSLVRGLLYEQYF.

The chain uses TRBV28 and TRBJ2-1, with 7 positions matching TRBD1. J was trimmed by 6 bases and V by 6 bases; bases with no gene match: 8. The length of the CDR3 is 14 residues. CDR1 and CDR2 (germline): MDHEN, SYDVKM. The CDR3 coding sequence is TGTGCCAGCAGCCCAATTCGGGACAGCAATGAGCAGTTCTTC. Encoded protein: CASSPIRDSNEQFF.

At least ten counts were recorded for this clone. The chain uses TRBV29-1 and TRBJ1-1; D is possibly TRBD1 (6 bases). Germline V gives CDR1 SQVTM, CDR2 ANQGSEA. This CDR3 is 13 amino acids long. Trimming left V 4 bases short and J 3 bases short, with 12 bases between. The DNA of the CDR3 is TGCAGCGTTGGGGGACATTCGGACACTGAAGCTTTCTTT. Its protein product is CSVGGHSDTEAFF.

This clone was found a few times. V usage is TRBV27 and J usage is TRBJ2-5; 15 nucleotides match TRBD2. Germline assignment: CDR1 MNHEY and CDR2 SMNVEV (reference sequence). The CDR3 sequence is 17 residues long. Trimming took 5 bases from V and 5 from J; bases not matched to a gene: 9. CDR3 coding DNA: TGTGCCAGCAGTCCCCGGACTAGCGGGAGGGGGTGGGAGACCCAGTACTTC. Translated: CASSPRTSGRGWETQYF.

The chain couples TRBV6-6 to TRBJ1-2; D gene ambiguous. With 5 bases removed from V and 4 bases from J, the gap between germline ends came to 11 bases. The CDR3 loop spans 13 amino acids. Germline-derived CDR1 and CDR2 are MNHNY and SVGAGI (reference sequence). The CDR3 region has the DNA TGTGCCAGCAGTAGGAGTCAGACCTATGGCTACACCTTC. Translation: CASSRSQTYGYTF.

V and J are TRBV6-1 and TRBJ2-1, with TRBD2 matching over 7 bases. The CDR3 is made up of 13 amino acids. The germline V gene encodes CDR1 MNHNS and CDR2 SASEGT. V dropped 6 bases and J dropped 3; count of bases not matched to a gene: 2. CDR3 sequence (DNA): TGTGCCAGCAGCGCTAGCGGCTACAATGAGCAGTTCTTC. Translation gives CASSASGYNEQFF.

This clone appeared a single time. This chain joins TRBV19 and TRBJ1-2; the match to TRBD1 covers 9 bases. V dropped 5 bases and J dropped 0; count of bases not matched to a gene: 13. This CDR3 contains 18 residues. Germline V gene sequence: CDR1 LNHDA, CDR2 SQIVND (reference sequence). The chain's CDR3 is CASSRDRGGIESNYGYTF. The CDR3 DNA reads TGTGCCAGTAGTCGAGACAGGGGGGGAATCGAATCTAACTATGGCTACACCTTC.

The gene calls are TRBV5-1 and TRBJ1-3; D call uncertain. The CDR3 covers 15 residues. The V and J ends lost 4 bases and 6 bases respectively, with 17 bases between them. Germline lookup yields CDR1 SGHRS and CDR2 YFSETQ. CDR3 sequence: CASSPSAGEENTIYF. The CDR3 nucleotides read TGCGCCAGCAGCCCCTCGGCGGGCGAAGAAAACACCATATATTTT.

The rearrangement joins TRBV12-5 to TRBJ2-1; 7 bases are a match to TRBD2. In germline, CDR1 is LGHNT, CDR2 FRNRAP. The CDR3 has 15 amino acids. J was trimmed by 2 bases and V by 4 bases; bases with no gene match: 5. CDR3 nucleotide sequence: TGTGCTAGTGGTTCAGGCGGGGGAGCCTACAATGAGCAGTTCTTC. It encodes CASGSGGGAYNEQFF.

V usage is TRBV2 and J usage is TRBJ1-2; D is unresolved. The CDR3 sequence is 13 residues long. CDR1 and CDR2 from the germline V gene are SNHLY and FYNNEI. V shed 5 bases and J shed 0 bases, with 7 bases lying between them. CDR3 in amino acids: CASSRSTNYGYTF. The DNA of the CDR3 is TGTGCCAGCAGTCGGAGTACTAACTATGGCTACACCTTC.

The chain combines TRBV27 with TRBJ2-7, with D tentatively TRBD1 (6 bases). The CDR3 spans 16 residues. Germline values: CDR1 MNHEY, CDR2 SMNVEV (reference sequence). Trimming left V 7 bases short and J 2 bases short, with 21 bases between. CDR3 loop: CASTPGFGTLAYEQYF. Written as DNA, the CDR3 is TGTGCCAGCACCCCAGGGTTTGGGACACTCGCCTACGAGCAGTACTTC.

The V call is TRBV25-1, the J call TRBJ2-7, with D maybe TRBD1 (5 bases). Germline V lookup: CDR1 MGHDK, CDR2 SYGVNS. Trimming removed 1 base at V and 0 bases at J, with 13 bases between. The CDR3 runs to 16 residues. CDR3 sequence reads: CASSEWGTASSYEQYF. CDR3 nucleotide sequence: TGTGCCAGCAGTGAATGGGGCACGGCCAGCTCCTACGAGCAGTACTTC.

The chain joins TRBV19 to TRBJ1-6; D gene unclear. Deletions cut 9 bases from V and 7 bases from J, with 13 bases between. Germline V lookup: CDR1 LNHDA, CDR2 SQIVND (reference sequence). This CDR3 is built from 13 residues. The CDR3 DNA sequence: TGTGCCAGCGAACAAAGAGGGAATTCACCCCTCCACTTT. Protein product: CASEQRGNSPLHF.

This clone came up once. The CDR3 sequence is CASSPFVSADNEQFF. CDR3 DNA sequence: TGCGCCAGCAGCCCATTTGTATCCGCAGACAATGAGCAGTTCTTC. The gene calls are TRBV4-1 and TRBJ2-1; no clear D gene. CDR1 and CDR2 from the germline V gene are MGHRA and YSYEKL. CDR3 size: 15 residues. Between the trimmed V and J ends, which lost 4 bases and 5 bases, there was a span of 15 bases.

The chain joins TRBV11-2 to TRBJ2-4, with a tentative D call TRBD1 (5 bases). Germline lookup yields CDR1 SGHAT and CDR2 FQNNGV. CDR3 length: 17 amino acids. Trimming took off 2 bases at V and 6 bases at J, with 20 bases between the two ends. For the CDR3, the DNA is TGTGCCAGCAGCTTACGAGGCGACAGCCGAGTCGGAAACATTCAGTACTTC. As protein: CASSLRGDSRVGNIQYF.

V is TRBV28 and J is TRBJ2-7; D call uncertain. CDR1 and CDR2 from the germline V gene are MDHEN and SYDVKM. There are 12 residues in the CDR3. V was clipped by 2 bases and J by 4 bases, with 6 bases between them. In DNA, the CDR3 is TGTGCCAGCAGTTTAGGGGAATACGAGCAGTACTTC. Protein product: CASSLGEYEQYF.

V gene TRBV18 combines with J gene TRBJ2-3; tentatively, D is TRBD1 or TRBD2 (6 bases each). Between the trimmed V and J ends, which lost 5 bases and 0 bases, there was a span of 9 bases. This CDR3 spans 14 amino acids. Germline loops: CDR1 KGHSH, CDR2 LQKENI. In nucleotides, the CDR3 is TGTGCCAGCTCAGGAGGGACAAGCACAGATACGCAGTATTTT. This sequence encodes CASSGGTSTDTQYF.

This clone showed up just a few times. CDR3 loop: CASSEALGPMYGYTF. CDR3 DNA: TGTGCCAGCAGTGAAGCGCTAGGACCTATGTATGGCTACACCTTC. V and J are TRBV6-1 and TRBJ1-2; no firm D call. Germline V gives CDR1 MNHNS, CDR2 SASEGT. Trimming cost V 0 bases and J 5 bases, with 13 bases left between them. The CDR3 loop spans 15 amino acids.

The sample holds a few counts of this clone. The CDR3 nucleotides read TGTGCCAGCAGCTTAGCGAGGAGGAGTTGGTCACCCCTCCACTTT. Translation: CASSLARRSWSPLHF. The V call is TRBV7-8, the J call TRBJ1-6; D is ambiguous. This CDR3 contains 15 residues. Germline V gene data show CDR1 as SGHVS and CDR2 as FQNEAQ. Trimming pared 0 bases from V and 10 bases from J, leaving 13 bases between.